These T cell receptor beta chains were read from a single sample in a study of T cells in Graves' hyperthyroidism and ophthalmopathy. TCRdb passed the multiplex PCR reads through MiXCR, listing each CDR3 protein once. The sample yields about 400,000 distinct CDR3 sequences, 15% to 18% seen once. Sequencing used blood. The receptors stem from a young woman with Graves' hyperthyroidism. The conserved cysteine and the conserved F or W are not part of the CDR3 here. Each record gives: V gene, CDR3 protein.

v_call: TRBV20-1
cdr3_aa: SAGAGGTQY

v_call: TRBV27
cdr3_aa: ASSLHGAPYNSPLH

v_call: TRBV5-6
cdr3_aa: ASSPALWRRDGETQY

v_call: TRBV18
cdr3_aa: ASSPTGTGDYGYT

v_call: TRBV7-9
cdr3_aa: ASSSRGEGKSYEQY

v_call: TRBV5-1
cdr3_aa: ASSLGQLEVGYT

v_call: TRBV28
cdr3_aa: ASSSGLGSYNSPLH

v_call: TRBV11-1
cdr3_aa: ASSLRSRFPGELF

v_call: TRBV9
cdr3_aa: ASSVAPTSSYEQY

v_call: TRBV27
cdr3_aa: ASSPLELAGITDTQY

v_call: TRBV7-8
cdr3_aa: ASSPGTASSPNQPQH

v_call: TRBV12-3/TRBV12-4
cdr3_aa: ASSLGLAGVPDTQY

v_call: TRBV14
cdr3_aa: ASSRGRGRREQY

v_call: TRBV3-1
cdr3_aa: ASSPTREGPYNEQF

v_call: TRBV11-2
cdr3_aa: ASSPEGRPDSPLH

v_call: TRBV7-3
cdr3_aa: ASSLRAQSPDTQY

v_call: TRBV6-1
cdr3_aa: ASRRLGTGEHEQY

v_call: TRBV7-3
cdr3_aa: ASSFTPRGYNEQF

v_call: TRBV7-2
cdr3_aa: ASTPRGPYSNQPQH

v_call: TRBV18
cdr3_aa: ASSGTSGGLETQY

v_call: TRBV6-6
cdr3_aa: ASSYAQYNEQF

v_call: TRBV10-1
cdr3_aa: ASSEYSQNEQF

v_call: TRBV7-9
cdr3_aa: ASSMGWDQPQH

v_call: TRBV24-1
cdr3_aa: ATMAVHHANQPQH

v_call: TRBV12-5
cdr3_aa: ASGLGGGADEQF

v_call: TRBV7-8
cdr3_aa: ASSLARYNEQF

v_call: TRBV9
cdr3_aa: ASSGPVGRAGEQF